The clone carrying this T cell receptor beta chain was counted a few times. V trimming: 1 base; J trimming: 0 bases; junction bases outside the gene matches: 9. Germline V gene data show CDR1 as MNHEY and CDR2 as SMNVEV (reference sequence). This CDR3 region has 18 residues. The data were obtained in a study of identical twins. TCRdb analysed the 5' RACE reads with MiXCR anew, one entry per CDR3 protein. The table has 1.5 million to 2 million distinct CDR3 sequences, around 29% seen once. This chain uses TRBV27 with TRBJ2-1; 7 positions agree with TRBD2. The sample taken for sequencing was cord blood. The sequence came from a newborn girl in good health. This CDR3 reads CASSLFKSPSGSYNEQFF. DNA for the CDR3: TGTGCCAGCAGTTTATTTAAATCTCCTAGCGGCTCCTACAATGAGCAGTTCTTC.